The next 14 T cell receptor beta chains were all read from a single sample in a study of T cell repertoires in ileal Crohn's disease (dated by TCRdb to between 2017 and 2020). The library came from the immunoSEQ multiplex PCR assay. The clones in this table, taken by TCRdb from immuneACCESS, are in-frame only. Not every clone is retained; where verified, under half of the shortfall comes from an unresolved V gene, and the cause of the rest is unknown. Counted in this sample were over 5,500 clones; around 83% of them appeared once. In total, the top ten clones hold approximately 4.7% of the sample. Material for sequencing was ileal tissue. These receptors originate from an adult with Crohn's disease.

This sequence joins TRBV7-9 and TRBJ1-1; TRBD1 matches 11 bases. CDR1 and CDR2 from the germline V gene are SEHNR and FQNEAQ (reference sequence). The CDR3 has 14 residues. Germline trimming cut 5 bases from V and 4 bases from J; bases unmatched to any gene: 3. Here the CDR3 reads CASSRDRGITEAFF. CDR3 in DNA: TGTGCCAGCAGCCGGGACAGGGGGATCACTGAAGCTTTCTTT.

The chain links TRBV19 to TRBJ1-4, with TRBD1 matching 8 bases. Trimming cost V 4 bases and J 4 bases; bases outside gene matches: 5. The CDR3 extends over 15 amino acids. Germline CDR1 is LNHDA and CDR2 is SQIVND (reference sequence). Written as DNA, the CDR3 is TGTGCCAGTAGTAAATCTACAGGGGGTAATGAAAAACTGTTTTTT. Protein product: CASSKSTGGNEKLFF.

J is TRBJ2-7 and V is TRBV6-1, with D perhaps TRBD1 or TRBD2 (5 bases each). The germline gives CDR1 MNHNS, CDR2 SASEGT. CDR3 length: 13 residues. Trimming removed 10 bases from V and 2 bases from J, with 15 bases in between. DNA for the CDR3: TGTGCCAACTCACGGGACGGAACCTACGAGCAGTACTTC. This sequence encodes CANSRDGTYEQYF.

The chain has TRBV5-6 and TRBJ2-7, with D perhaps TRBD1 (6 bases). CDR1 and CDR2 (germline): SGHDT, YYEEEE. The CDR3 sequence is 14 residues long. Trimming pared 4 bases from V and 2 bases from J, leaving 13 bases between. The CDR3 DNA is TGTGCCAGCAGCCTGGACAGATTTACCTACGAGCAGTACTTC. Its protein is CASSLDRFTYEQYF.

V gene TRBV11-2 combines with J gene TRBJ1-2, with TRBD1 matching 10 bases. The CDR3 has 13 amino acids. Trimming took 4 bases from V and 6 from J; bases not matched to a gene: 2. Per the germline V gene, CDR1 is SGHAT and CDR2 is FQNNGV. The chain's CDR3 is CASSSDRGHGYTF. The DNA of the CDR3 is TGTGCCAGCAGCTCAGACAGGGGGCATGGCTACACCTTC.

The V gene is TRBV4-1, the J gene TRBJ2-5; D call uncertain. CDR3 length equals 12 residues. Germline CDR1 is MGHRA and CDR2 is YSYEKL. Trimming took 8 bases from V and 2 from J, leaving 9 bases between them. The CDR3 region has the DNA TGCGCCAGCGGACGAGGACAAGAGACCCAGTACTTC. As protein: CASGRGQETQYF.

The CDR3 region is CASSHNQPPQDREEGYTF. The CDR3 nucleotides are TGTGCCAGCAGCCATAACCAACCCCCCCAAGACAGGGAAGAAGGCTACACCTTC. J is TRBJ1-2 and V is TRBV7-4; 7 bases fit TRBD1. Germline V gene sequence: CDR1 SGHVT, CDR2 SQSDAQ. The CDR3 is 18 residues long. V gave up 5 bases and J gave up 8 bases; unmatched junction bases: 23.

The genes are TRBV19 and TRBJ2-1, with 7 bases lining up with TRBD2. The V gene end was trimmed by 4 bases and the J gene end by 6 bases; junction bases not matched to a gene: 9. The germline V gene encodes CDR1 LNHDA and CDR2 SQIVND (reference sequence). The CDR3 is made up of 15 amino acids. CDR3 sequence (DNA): TGTGCCAGTAGTAGTAAAGCGGGAATGTTCAATGAGCAGTTCTTC. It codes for CASSSKAGMFNEQFF.

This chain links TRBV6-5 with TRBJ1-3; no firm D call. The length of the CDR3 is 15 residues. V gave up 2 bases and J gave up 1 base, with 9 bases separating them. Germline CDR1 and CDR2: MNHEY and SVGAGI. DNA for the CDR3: TGTGCCAGCAGTTACGATTCAGGTTCTGGAAACACCATATATTTT. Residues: CASSYDSGSGNTIYF.

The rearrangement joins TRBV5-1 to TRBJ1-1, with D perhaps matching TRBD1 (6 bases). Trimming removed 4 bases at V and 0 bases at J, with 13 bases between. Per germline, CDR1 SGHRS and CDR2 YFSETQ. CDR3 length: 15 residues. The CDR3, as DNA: TGCGCCAGCAGCCTGGACGGGGGCATGAACACTGAAGCTTTCTTT. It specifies CASSLDGGMNTEAFF.

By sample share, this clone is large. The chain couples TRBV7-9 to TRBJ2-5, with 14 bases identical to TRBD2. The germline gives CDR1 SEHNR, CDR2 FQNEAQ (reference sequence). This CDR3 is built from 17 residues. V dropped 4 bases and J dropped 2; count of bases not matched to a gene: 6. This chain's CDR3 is CASSWGLAGVLQETQYF. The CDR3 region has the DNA TGTGCCAGCAGCTGGGGACTAGCGGGGGTACTGCAAGAGACCCAGTACTTC. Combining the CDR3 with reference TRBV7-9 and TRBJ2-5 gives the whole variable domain DTGVSQNPRHKITKRGQNVTFRCDPISEHNRLYWYRQTLGQGPEFLTYFQNEAQLEKSRLLSDRFSAERPKGSFSTLEIQRTEQGDSAMYLCASSWGLAGVLQETQYFGPGTRLLVL.

The CDR3 loop is CASTSDGTGGMFF. CDR3 bases: TGTGCCAGCACGTCGGATGGGACAGGGGGCATGTTCTTC. The chain has TRBV6-4 and TRBJ2-1; 12 nucleotides line up with TRBD1. The CDR3 contains 13 residues. The V gene end was trimmed by 7 bases and the J gene end by 15 bases; junction bases not matched to a gene: 10. Germline assignment: CDR1 MRHNA and CDR2 SNTAGT.

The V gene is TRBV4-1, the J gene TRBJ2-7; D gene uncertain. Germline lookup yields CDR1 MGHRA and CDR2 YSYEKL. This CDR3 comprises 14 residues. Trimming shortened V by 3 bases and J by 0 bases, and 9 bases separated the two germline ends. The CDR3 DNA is TGCGCCAGCAGCCATGGCCAGAACTCCTACGAGCAGTACTTC. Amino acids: CASSHGQNSYEQYF.

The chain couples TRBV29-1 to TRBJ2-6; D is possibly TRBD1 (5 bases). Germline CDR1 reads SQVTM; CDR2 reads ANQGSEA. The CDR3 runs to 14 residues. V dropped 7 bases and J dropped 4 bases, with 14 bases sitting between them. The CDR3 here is CSARSRAGANVLTF. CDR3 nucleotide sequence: TGCAGCGCCCGGAGCAGGGCCGGGGCCAACGTCCTGACTTTC.